This T cell receptor (beta chain) was obtained from a study of blood T cell repertoires in COVID-19. This clone was seen once. Original data processing: Estimates of nucleated cell counts were drawn from the amplification of reference gene primers. TCRdb keeps only in-frame clones here, not all; method: immunoSEQ multiplex PCR. Clone size and the V and J calls come from that table; the DNA yielded D and trimming. The profile shows 150,000 or so clones, about 90% of them singletons. Per germline, CDR1 SNHLY and CDR2 FYNNEI. This CDR3 spans 15 amino acids. Trimming took off 6 bases at V and 4 bases at J, with 16 bases between the two ends. Enrollees, about 18 to 90 years old, lived in 20 to 25 US areas. Donors of Cohort 3 who recovered were those that had two negative PCRs, clearance, or symptom resolution.

The source is a woman aged 45 to 65 who had recovered from COVID-19. The material sequenced was PBMCs or T cells enriched from blood (not recorded which). The chain has TRBV2 and TRBJ1-5; the D gene is possibly TRBD1 (5 bases). The CDR3 DNA is TGTGCCAGCAGAAGGCGGCAGGGTCCAAATCAGCCCCAGCATTTT. Its protein is CASRRRQGPNQPQHF.